A single sample is the source of the 10 T cell receptor beta chains below, sequenced in a study of naive and memory T cell subsets. An oligonucleotide containing a UMI was ligated to the 3' end of TCR cDNA. Ligated cDNA underwent four rounds of PCR with nested alpha and beta constant region primers and SP2. TCRdb itself ran the 5' RACE reads through MiXCR, one entry per CDR3 protein. The sample lists tens of thousands of distinct CDR3 sequences; around 8% were seen once. These receptors all come from a female donor in good health.

CDR3 nucleotide sequence: TGTGCCAGCAGCTTGGACAGGGGCCGAACTGAAGCTTTCTTT. Its translation is CASSLDRGRTEAFF. The rearrangement links TRBV6-1 to TRBJ1-1, with 9 bases aligning to TRBD1. Germline V gene sequence: CDR1 MNHNS, CDR2 SASEGT. V trimming: 6 bases; J trimming: 5 bases; junction bases outside the gene matches: 7. The CDR3 spans 14 residues.

The chain uses TRBV12-3 or TRBV12-4 and TRBJ2-7; 7 positions match TRBD1. V dropped 7 bases and J dropped 6; count of bases not matched to a gene: 15. This CDR3 spans 15 amino acids. The CDR3 DNA sequence: TGTGCCAGCAACCTAATCGGGACAGCCCCCCGCGAGCAGTACTTC. Residues: CASNLIGTAPREQYF.

V gene TRBV7-6 combines with J gene TRBJ2-1; possibly TRBD2 for D (7 bases). The ends were cut back, 2 bases at V and 3 bases at J, with 14 bases in the middle. The germline gives CDR1 SGHVS, CDR2 FNYEAQ. The CDR3 consists of 16 residues. Here the CDR3 reads CASSLSSGGLYNEQFF. The DNA of the CDR3 is TGTGCCAGCAGCTTAAGTTCGGGGGGCCTCTACAATGAGCAGTTCTTC.

The chain joins TRBV2 to TRBJ2-3, with 7 bases matching TRBD2. CDR1 and CDR2 (germline): SNHLY, FYNNEI. This CDR3 is built from 15 residues. The V and J ends lost 6 bases and 4 bases, in that order; junction bases with no gene match: 10. CDR3 DNA sequence: TGTGCCAGCAGGCCAACTAGCGCCGTGGCAGATACGCAGTATTTT. Amino acids: CASRPTSAVADTQYF. Complete variable domain (other parts from reference TRBV2 and TRBJ2-3): EPEVTQTPSHQVTQMGQEVILRCVPISNHLYFYWYRQILGQKVEFLVSFYNNEISEKSEIFDDQFSVERPDGSNFTLKIRSTKLEDSAMYFCASRPTSAVADTQYFGPGTRLTVL.

This clonotype was seen many times. The chain has TRBV12-3 or TRBV12-4 and TRBJ1-6, with TRBD1 matching 9 bases. There are 15 residues in the CDR3. J gave up 7 bases and V 6 bases, and 7 bases lay outside the gene matches. The CDR3 sequence: CASRRRTGENSPLHF. CDR3 DNA: TGTGCCAGCAGGCGGAGGACAGGGGAGAATTCACCCCTCCACTTT.

This clonotype was found a few times. The chain is built from TRBV30 and TRBJ2-5, with 7 nucleotides matching TRBD2. The CDR3 totals 14 residues. Germline-derived CDR1 and CDR2 are GTSNPN and SVGIG (reference sequence). The CDR3 DNA reads TGTGCTGGTCGGTACCGGGGGGTGGAAGAGACCCAGTACTTC. Translated: CAGRYRGVEETQYF. Complete variable domain (other parts from reference TRBV30 and TRBJ2-5): SQTIHQWPATLVQPVGSPLSLECTVEGTSNPNLYWYRQAAGRGLQLLFYSVGIGQISSEVPQNLSASRPQDRQFILSSKKLLLSDSGFYLCAGRYRGVEETQYFGPGTRLLVL.

This rearrangement joins TRBV20-1 to TRBJ1-1; 8 positions match TRBD1. Per the germline V gene, CDR1 is DFQATT and CDR2 is SNEGSKA (reference sequence). Trimming took 2 bases from V and 0 from J; bases not matched to a gene: 8. This CDR3 contains 16 residues. The CDR3 sequence: CSARRRDRPLNTEAFF. The CDR3 coding sequence is TGCAGTGCTAGACGCCGGGACAGGCCCTTGAACACTGAAGCTTTCTTT.

This clonotype has a handful of counts. The chain couples TRBV18 to TRBJ2-6, with TRBD2 as a possible D gene (5 bases). The CDR3 runs to 16 residues. Germline V gives CDR1 KGHSH, CDR2 LQKENI. V dropped 3 bases and J dropped 3 bases, with 12 bases sitting between them. CDR3 amino acids: CASSPREGLGANVLTF. CDR3 DNA sequence: TGTGCCAGCTCACCCCGGGAAGGACTTGGGGCCAACGTCCTGACTTTC.

V is TRBV7-3 and J is TRBJ2-3, with TRBD1 matching over 9 bases. The V gene end was trimmed by 3 bases and the J gene end by 4 bases; junction bases not matched to a gene: 8. Germline assignment: CDR1 SGHTA and CDR2 FQGTGA. The CDR3 has 16 amino acids. The CDR3 nucleotides read TGTGCCAGCAGCTTGAGGGGGACAGGGAGGTCAGATACGCAGTATTTT. Amino acid sequence: CASSLRGTGRSDTQYF.

This clonotype was seen a handful of times. The chain employs TRBV12-3 or TRBV12-4 and TRBJ2-3, with a tentative D call TRBD1 (5 bases). Between the trimmed V and J ends, which lost 8 bases and 3 bases, there was a span of 21 bases. This CDR3 contains 16 residues. This CDR3 reads CASRAFARRQTDTQYF. For the CDR3, the DNA is TGTGCCAGCCGCGCTTTTGCCAGAAGACAGACAGATACGCAGTATTTT.